The 23 T cell receptor beta chains in this list originate from one sample, sequenced in a study of OX40 agonist ivuxolimab in advanced cancers. Data came from immunoSEQ multiplex PCR; TCRdb stores just in-frame clones and leaves some out. The sample records about 80,000 clones, around 87% being singletons. The material was CD4+ or CD8+ T cells sorted from blood, obtained in a trial of the OX40 agonist ivuxolimab. These receptors were taken from an adult with an advanced solid tumor such as melanoma, head and neck, liver or kidney cancer.

The table lists this clone with a few counts. This sequence joins TRBV28 and TRBJ1-5; D unclear. The germline V and J ends were trimmed by 5 bases and 7 bases, with 9 bases remaining between them. This CDR3 spans 12 amino acids. Germline V CDR1 and CDR2: MDHEN, SYDVKM. The CDR3, as DNA: TGTGCCAGCAGTCTCGGCGGCCAGCCCCAGCATTTT. Encoded protein: CASSLGGQPQHF.

This clone showed up just a few times. The V and J genes are TRBV6-5 and TRBJ1-2, with TRBD1 matching over 7 bases. CDR3 length: 13 residues. J gave up 4 bases and V 10 bases, and 9 bases lay outside the gene matches. The germline gives CDR1 MNHEY, CDR2 SVGAGI. In DNA, the CDR3 is TGTGCCACCGGCGGGACAGCAGTCTATGGCTACACCTTC. It encodes CATGGTAVYGYTF.

The chain combines TRBV12-5 with TRBJ2-7; the match to TRBD2 covers 7 bases. The CDR3 loop spans 14 amino acids. V was clipped by 9 bases and J by 6 bases; unmatched bases: 14. The germline V gene encodes CDR1 LGHNT and CDR2 FRNRAP. The CDR3 is CASAPGAGRGEQYF. The DNA of the CDR3 is TGTGCTAGCGCCCCGGGAGCGGGGAGGGGCGAGCAGTACTTC.

The rearrangement joins TRBV6-5 to TRBJ1-6; D remains unclear. V dropped 6 bases and J dropped 1 base, with 10 bases sitting between them. Germline values: CDR1 MNHEY, CDR2 SVGAGI. The CDR3 has 15 residues. The CDR3 protein is CASSPGRSYNSPLHF. CDR3 nucleotides: TGTGCCAGCAGCCCCGGGCGATCCTATAATTCACCCCTCCACTTT.

This rearrangement joins TRBV5-1 to TRBJ1-6, with D perhaps TRBD1 (5 bases). Germline V CDR1 and CDR2: SGHRS, YFSETQ. Trimming cost V 5 bases and J 10 bases, with 22 bases left between them. This CDR3 is built from 16 residues. In nucleotides, the CDR3 is TGCGCCAGCAGTCCGGACCTGGGCAGGGCCGGGTCACCCCTCCACTTT. This gives the protein CASSPDLGRAGSPLHF.

The chain joins TRBV4-1 to TRBJ1-4; 7 positions match TRBD1. CDR1 is MGHRA and CDR2 is YSYEKL in the germline V gene. Trimming at V came to 4 bases and at J to 2 bases, leaving 4 bases not matched to a gene. This CDR3 region has 15 residues. This chain's CDR3 is CASSPPGQTNEKLFF. The CDR3 nucleotides read TGCGCCAGCAGCCCACCGGGACAGACTAATGAAAAACTGTTTTTT.

The V and J genes are TRBV7-6 and TRBJ1-1; a possible D gene is TRBD1 (5 bases). V lost 5 bases to trimming and J lost 6 bases, with 13 bases between them. This CDR3 is 13 amino acids long. Germline CDR1 reads SGHVS; CDR2 reads FNYEAQ. The CDR3 region is CASSAKGRAEAFF. CDR3 coding DNA: TGTGCCAGCAGCGCCAAGGGACGGGCTGAAGCTTTCTTT.

The chain employs TRBV7-9 and TRBJ1-1, with 8 bases aligning to TRBD1. V shed 6 bases and J 0 bases; nucleotides not matched to a gene: 12. CDR1 and CDR2 (germline): SEHNR, FQNEAQ (reference sequence). The CDR3 spans 17 residues. The CDR3 region has the DNA TGTGCCAGCAGTCCGTGGACCGGGACAGGCATGAACACTGAAGCTTTCTTT. This translates into CASSPWTGTGMNTEAFF.

The CDR3 coding sequence is TGCGCCAGCAGCTTGGTCTGGACAGGGGCCTCCCGGGATGAGCAGTACTTC. Translating it yields CASSLVWTGASRDEQYF. The chain uses TRBV5-1 and TRBJ2-7, with 9 nucleotides matching TRBD1. CDR1 and CDR2 from the germline V gene are SGHRS and YFSETQ. V was pared by 0 bases and J by 7 bases, with 14 bases of the junction left unmatched. The length of the CDR3 is 17 residues.

The rearrangement links TRBV2 to TRBJ1-6, with 10 bases lining up with TRBD1. Germline-derived CDR1 and CDR2 are SNHLY and FYNNEI. There are 18 residues in the CDR3. Losses at the gene ends were 8 bases for V and 9 bases for J; bases not matched to a gene: 19. The CDR3 coding sequence is TGTGCCAGCGGTAAAGACTTCCGGGACAGGGGTATTAGTTCACCCCTCCACTTT. Protein: CASGKDFRDRGISSPLHF.

The chain combines TRBV2 with TRBJ1-4, with D possibly matching TRBD1 (6 bases). This CDR3 is built from 15 residues. Germline V lookup: CDR1 SNHLY, CDR2 FYNNEI. V lost 2 bases to trimming and J lost 10 bases, with 17 bases between them. The CDR3: CASSEPWGRSGKLFF. In DNA form, the CDR3 reads TGTGCCAGCAGTGAACCCTGGGGGCGCTCAGGAAAACTGTTTTTT.

The chain uses TRBV9 and TRBJ1-4, with D maybe TRBD1 (5 bases). This CDR3 region has 16 residues. In germline, CDR1 is SGDLS, CDR2 YYNGEE. With 0 bases removed from V and 3 bases from J, the gap between germline ends came to 12 bases. In DNA form, the CDR3 reads TGTGCCAGCAGCGTAGAAGGGACCCTGGCTAATGAAAAACTGTTTTTT. Its translation: CASSVEGTLANEKLFF. The full variable domain, rest sourced from reference TRBV9 and TRBJ1-4, is DSGVTQTPKHLITATGQRVTLRCSPRSGDLSVYWYQQSLDQGLQFLIQYYNGEERAKGNILERFSAQQFPDLHSELNLSSLELGDSALYFCASSVEGTLANEKLFFGSGTQLSVL.

The CDR3 protein is CASIRRGQGNTEAFF. Here the CDR3 DNA reads TGTGCCAGTATCAGGAGGGGGCAGGGGAACACTGAAGCTTTCTTT. The chain has TRBV19 and TRBJ1-1, with 7 bases matching TRBD1. J gave up 1 base and V 7 bases, and 9 bases lay outside the gene matches. From germline, CDR1 is LNHDA and CDR2 SQIVND (reference sequence). This CDR3 region has 15 residues.

J is TRBJ2-7 and V is TRBV19; the D gene is possibly TRBD2 (5 bases). Trimming stripped 6 bases from V and 7 bases from J, with 10 bases between. Germline V gene sequence: CDR1 LNHDA, CDR2 SQIVND (reference sequence). The CDR3 loop spans 11 amino acids. The CDR3 reads CASSGVGEQYF. In nucleotides, the CDR3 is TGTGCCAGTAGCGGGGTTGGGGAGCAGTACTTC.

This clone was observed once. The J gene is TRBJ1-5, the V gene TRBV28; 7 positions match TRBD1. Trimming removed 2 bases from V and 7 bases from J; junction bases left unmatched: 14. The CDR3 has 17 amino acids. The germline V gene has CDR1 MDHEN and CDR2 SYDVKM. For the CDR3, the DNA is TGTGCCAGCAGTTTAGCCCCCCAGAGCAGGGGGGGACAGCCCCAGCATTTT. As protein: CASSLAPQSRGGQPQHF.

The chain couples TRBV13 to TRBJ2-2, with D possibly being TRBD1 (6 bases). CDR1 is PRHDT and CDR2 is FYEKMQ in the germline V gene (reference sequence). Trimming took off 5 bases at V and 0 bases at J, with 10 bases between the two ends. The CDR3 spans 15 residues. The CDR3 DNA follows: TGTGCCAGCAGCCAAGGACAGACGAACACCGGGGAGCTGTTTTTT. It is translated as CASSQGQTNTGELFF.

The chain has TRBV5-4 and TRBJ1-6, with TRBD1 matching 8 bases. This CDR3 comprises 15 residues. Germline assignment: CDR1 SGHNT and CDR2 YYREEE (reference sequence). The trim removed 0 bases at V and 7 bases at J, leaving 3 bases unmatched. The CDR3 DNA sequence: TGTGCCAGCAGCTTGGTTGGACAGGGAAATTCACCCCTCCACTTT. It translates to CASSLVGQGNSPLHF.

CDR3 DNA sequence: TGTGCCAGCAGTGAACCCGCAGGGGGCGGAGACTACACCTTC. Translating it yields CASSEPAGGGDYTF. The V gene is TRBV6-1, the J gene TRBJ1-2, with TRBD1 identical over 8 bases. Per the germline V gene, CDR1 is MNHNS and CDR2 is SASEGT. The ends lost 2 bases at V and 10 bases at J; junction bases unmatched: 9. The CDR3 length is 14 residues.

The chain links TRBV5-5 to TRBJ2-6; D ambiguous. Deletions cut 2 bases from V and 0 bases from J, with 12 bases between. This CDR3 region has 17 residues. Per the germline V gene, CDR1 is SGHKS and CDR2 is YYEKEE (reference sequence). CDR3: CASSLEVSPSGANVLTF. The DNA for the CDR3 is TGTGCCAGCAGCTTAGAAGTTAGCCCCTCTGGGGCCAACGTCCTGACTTTC.

The CDR3, as DNA: TGCGCCAGCAGCGCCTGGGGAGGGGTCGAGCAGTACTTC. This translates into CASSAWGGVEQYF. The chain couples TRBV5-1 to TRBJ2-7, with 7 positions matching TRBD2. V lost 4 bases to trimming and J lost 6 bases; unmatched junction nucleotides: 7. Germline CDR1 reads SGHRS; CDR2 reads YFSETQ. The CDR3 runs 13 residues.

V is TRBV19 and J is TRBJ1-1; possibly TRBD1 for D (6 bases). Trimming stripped 7 bases from V and 6 bases from J, with 15 bases between. Looked up from germline, CDR1 is LNHDA and CDR2 is SQIVND (reference sequence). The CDR3 consists of 13 residues. CDR3 nucleotide sequence: TGTGCCAGTAATCCCACGAGGGGGGCTGAAGCTTTCTTT. Its protein product is CASNPTRGAEAFF.

This chain links TRBV28 with TRBJ1-1; TRBD1 agrees at 8 bases. This CDR3 has 16 amino acids. The trim removed 3 bases at V and 4 bases at J, leaving 10 bases unmatched. The germline CDR1 and CDR2 sequences are MDHEN and SYDVKM. This CDR3 is CASSFPGQVISTEAFF. The CDR3 nucleotides are TGTGCCAGCAGTTTCCCGGGACAGGTGATCAGCACTGAAGCTTTCTTT. The full variable domain, with the rest looked up from reference TRBV28 and TRBJ1-1, is DVKVTQSSRYLVKRTGEKVFLECVQDMDHENMFWYRQDPGLGLRLIYFSYDVKMKEKGDIPEGYSVSREKKERFSLILESASTNQTSMYLCASSFPGQVISTEAFFGQGTRLTVV.

The chain is built from TRBV12-5 and TRBJ1-5; a possible D gene is TRBD1 (5 bases). Looked up from germline, CDR1 is LGHNT and CDR2 is FRNRAP. V lost 5 bases and J 6 bases, leaving 20 bases between the germline ends. The length of the CDR3 is 16 residues. CDR3: CASGPSGGIGGQPQHF. The CDR3 bases are TGTGCTAGTGGTCCCTCGGGTGGAATCGGGGGTCAGCCCCAGCATTTT.